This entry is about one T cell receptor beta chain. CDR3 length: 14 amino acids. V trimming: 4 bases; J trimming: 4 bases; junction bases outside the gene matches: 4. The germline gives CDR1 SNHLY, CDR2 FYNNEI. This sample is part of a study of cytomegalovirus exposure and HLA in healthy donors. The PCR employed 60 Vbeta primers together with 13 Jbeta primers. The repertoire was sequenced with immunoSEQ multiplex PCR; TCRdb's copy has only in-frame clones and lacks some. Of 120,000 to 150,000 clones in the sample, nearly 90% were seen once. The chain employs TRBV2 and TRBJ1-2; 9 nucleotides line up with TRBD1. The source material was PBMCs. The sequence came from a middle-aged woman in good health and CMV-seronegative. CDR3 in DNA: TGTGCCAGCAGTGGGGGACAGGGCCTCTATGGCTACACCTTC. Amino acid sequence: CASSGGQGLYGYTF.